This is a list of T cell receptor beta chains from one sample in a study of blood T cell repertoires in COVID-19. The assay was immunoSEQ multiplex PCR, and TCRdb's table has in-frame clones only and misses some. The top ten clones hold just over 2.5% of a sample with roughly 260,000 clones, roughly 86% of them seen once. Sequenced material: PBMCs or T cells enriched from blood (not recorded which). The receptor source for this set is a woman in her twenties or thirties with acute COVID-19. The CDR3 runs from the conserved cysteine through the conserved F or W. D genes are given only for firm matches. Clone sizes are given selectively: once, few, many, or a class where the clone is expanded.

TRBJ1-1,.,TRBV2,TRBD1,TGTGCCAGCGGCCTGGACAGGGGTAGGAGGAACACTGAAGCTTTCTTT,CASGLDRGRRNTEAFF
TRBJ1-2,.,TRBV15,.,TGTGCCACCAGCAGAGATCGGGGGGGCACTAACTATGGCTACACCTTC,CATSRDRGGTNYGYTF
TRBJ2-3,.,TRBV7-2,.,TGTGCCAGCAGCTTAGCCTTGGGCGACACAGATACGCAGTATTTT,CASSLALGDTDTQYF
TRBJ1-5,.,TRBV7-8,.,TGTGCCAGCAGCTTCAGGGTAAAGGAACAGCCCCAGCATTTT,CASSFRVKEQPQHF
TRBJ1-1,.,TRBV5-5,TRBD1,TGTGCCAGCAGCTTGGACCCTGGACAGGGCGCTGATGAAGCTTTCTTT,CASSLDPGQGADEAFF
TRBJ1-4,.,TRBV29-1,TRBD1,TGCAGCGTTGGAGCGACAGGGTGGGCTAATGAAAAACTGTTTTTT,CSVGATGWANEKLFF
TRBJ1-5,once,TRBV4-3,.,TGCGCCAGCAGCCAAGATACGGCAGGGAATCAGCCCCAGCATTTT,CASSQDTAGNQPQHF
TRBJ2-1,.,TRBV5-1,TRBD2,TGCGCCAGCAGTTATAGCGGGGGGGCTATGTATGAGCAGTTCTTC,CASSYSGGAMYEQFF
TRBJ2-1,.,TRBV5-1,TRBD2,TGCGCCAGCAGCTTGGGCGGGGGCTCCTACAATGAGCAGTTCTTC,CASSLGGGSYNEQFF
TRBJ1-6,once,TRBV2,TRBD1,TGTGCCAGCAGGCCCGGGACAGACAATTCACCCCTCCACTTT,CASRPGTDNSPLHF
TRBJ2-2,.,TRBV7-2,TRBD2,TGTGCCAGCAGCCCGTCACTAGCGGGTAACACCGGGGAGCTGTTTTTT,CASSPSLAGNTGELFF
TRBJ2-3,.,TRBV7-2,.,TGTGCCAGCAGCTTAGTTGCGACGGAGTCCACAGATACGCAGTATTTT,CASSLVATESTDTQYF
TRBJ1-6,.,TRBV5-6,.,TGTGCAAGCCGGGGGGACGGAAGATCACCCCTCCACTTT,CASRGDGRSPLHF
TRBJ2-5,.,TRBV7-2,.,TGTGCCAGCAGGCCCCAAAGTCTCTCGCGGGGGCACCAAGAGACCCAGTACTTC,CASRPQSLSRGHQETQYF
TRBJ2-3,.,TRBV30,.,TGTGCCTGGAGTGTTAGAGATACGCAGTATTTT,CAWSVRDTQYF
TRBJ1-1,few,TRBV7-2,.,TGTGCCAGCAGCCCTCGACTTGGTCCTGAAGCTTTCTTT,CASSPRLGPEAFF
TRBJ1-2,.,TRBV5-6,TRBD1,TGTGCCAGCAGCTTGGTGACAGGGTGGGGCTATGGCTACACCTTC,CASSLVTGWGYGYTF
TRBJ1-1,.,TRBV6-6,.,TGTGCCAGCAGTTACACACTAGACACTGAAGCTTTCTTT,CASSYTLDTEAFF
TRBJ1-6,.,TRBV4-3,TRBD1,TGCGCCAGCAGCCAAGATCGGACAGGGAGGGGTTCACCCCTCCACTTT,CASSQDRTGRGSPLHF
TRBJ1-5,.,TRBV2,.,TGTGCCAGCAGTGTGGGGGGGAGTCCGAAGGAGCCCCAGCATTTT,CASSVGGSPKEPQHF
TRBJ1-2,.,TRBV6-5,.,TGTGCCAGCAGTTACTCCCGGCGGGCTGGCTACACCTTC,CASSYSRRAGYTF
TRBJ2-5,.,TRBV2,TRBD1,TGTGCCAGCATTCTCACCGGGACAGGGTGGGGAGAGACCCAGTACTTC,CASILTGTGWGETQYF
TRBJ1-3,.,TRBV7-9,.,TGTGCCAGCAGCTCGGACGGCGGGGGCACCATATATTTT,CASSSDGGGTIYF
TRBJ1-1,.,TRBV4-1,TRBD1,TGCGCCAGCAGCCGTGGACAGGGCCCGAACACTGAAGCTTTCTTT,CASSRGQGPNTEAFF
TRBJ1-5,few,TRBV4-3,TRBD1,TGCGCCAGCAGCCAAGACGGGACAGTAGGTCAGCCCCAGCATTTT,CASSQDGTVGQPQHF
TRBJ2-7,.,TRBV11-3,TRBD1,TGTGCCAGCAGCATGGATGGGGGACAGGGGTACGAGCAGTACTTC,CASSMDGGQGYEQYF
TRBJ2-3,.,TRBV7-9,TRBD1,TGTGCCAGCAAGGGACAGGGAAGGTATTTT,CASKGQGRYF
TRBJ2-3,.,TRBV6-5,.,TGTGCCAGCAGTTACCCGGGAACCTCTGGCACAGATACGCAGTATTTT,CASSYPGTSGTDTQYF
TRBJ2-7,.,TRBV6-5,.,TGTGCCAGCAGTTACTCGAAGCAGGGAAGACACGAGCAGTACTTC,CASSYSKQGRHEQYF
TRBJ1-2,.,TRBV18,.,TGTGCCAGCTCACCGGTACAGGGTGATGGCTACACCTTC,CASSPVQGDGYTF
TRBJ2-5,.,TRBV10-1,TRBD1,TGCGCCAGCAGTGAGTCGACAGGGTGGCAAGAGACCCAGTACTTC,CASSESTGWQETQYF
TRBJ2-1,.,TRBV18,.,TGTGCCAGCTCACCACCTGACAGGCCTACCGACACAGGTGAGCAGTTCTTC,CASSPPDRPTDTGEQFF
TRBJ2-5,.,TRBV10-3,TRBD2,TGTGCCATCAGTGAGAGGCGGGGGAGCCAAGAGACCCAGTACTTC,CAISERRGSQETQYF
TRBJ2-2,.,TRBV6-5,.,TGTGCCAGCAGTTACTTCTCCTCCGGGGAGCTGTTTTTT,CASSYFSSGELFF
TRBJ2-2,.,TRBV12-3/TRBV12-4,.,TGTGCCAGCAGTTTGAGCGGCGGGGAGCTGTTTTTT,CASSLSGGELFF
TRBJ1-3,.,TRBV6-1,.,TGTGCCAGCAGTGAAGCGGCAGGGCCTGGAAACACCATATATTTT,CASSEAAGPGNTIYF
TRBJ2-5,.,TRBV6-5,.,TGTGCCAGCAGCCGACTAGGGGGCGCAGAGACCCAGTACTTC,CASSRLGGAETQYF
TRBJ1-2,.,TRBV19,.,TGTGCCAGTAGTATGGTAGAGGGTAACTATGGCTACACCTTC,CASSMVEGNYGYTF
TRBJ1-6,.,TRBV6-5,.,TGTGCCAGCAGTTCCCTGAATTCACCCCTCCACTTT,CASSSLNSPLHF
TRBJ2-7,.,TRBV6-1,.,TGTGCCAGCAGTGAAACTAGGGCGAGCTACGAGCAGTACTTC,CASSETRASYEQYF
TRBJ1-5,.,TRBV5-6,TRBD1,TGTGCCAGCAGCATACAGGGGGATCAGCCCCAGCATTTT,CASSIQGDQPQHF
TRBJ1-1,.,TRBV7-9,.,TGTGCCAGCAGCTTCAGGGCGAACACTGAAGCTTTCTTT,CASSFRANTEAFF